Listed here are 21 T cell receptor beta chains from one sample, sequenced in a study of blood T cell repertoires in COVID-19. Data came from immunoSEQ multiplex PCR; TCRdb stores just in-frame clones and leaves some out. The sample consists of over 100,000 clones, 80% to 90% of them appearing once. The sequencing input was peripheral blood. The source of these receptors is a man aged 55-75 years with COVID-19, enrolled during active disease.

The chain couples TRBV7-2 to TRBJ1-2, with 8 bases identical to TRBD1. After removal of 5 bases from V and 7 bases from J, the junction contained 12 bases not matched to a gene. CDR3 length equals 15 residues. Germline V gene lookup returns CDR1 SGHTA and CDR2 FQGNSA. The CDR3 protein is CASSTDSPGGSGYTF. As DNA, the CDR3 is TGTGCCAGCAGCACCGATAGTCCAGGGGGCTCTGGCTACACCTTC.

This clone was observed a few times. The chain is built from TRBV9 and TRBJ2-2, with 9 bases lining up with TRBD2. The CDR3 length is 16 residues. CDR1 and CDR2 (germline): SGDLS, YYNGEE. With 4 bases clipped from V and 6 bases from J, the junction kept 10 bases outside the gene matches. CDR3 nucleotide sequence: TGTGCCAGCAGCCCCGCGGGGGGGCTTGGGGCCGGGGAGCTGTTTTTT. Its protein product is CASSPAGGLGAGELFF.

The chain joins TRBV7-8 to TRBJ1-5, with TRBD1 matching over 7 bases. V was pared by 7 bases and J by 0 bases, with 6 bases of the junction left unmatched. Germline V lookup: CDR1 SGHVS, CDR2 FQNEAQ. This CDR3 is built from 15 residues. The DNA for the CDR3 is TGTGCCAGCACCTCGGGACAGAATAGCAATCAGCCCCAGCATTTT. Amino acid sequence: CASTSGQNSNQPQHF.

The chain uses TRBV9 and TRBJ2-3; D gene ambiguous. In germline, CDR1 is SGDLS, CDR2 YYNGEE. The CDR3 is made up of 13 amino acids. Trimming removed 0 bases at V and 3 bases at J, with 5 bases between. CDR3 DNA sequence: TGTGCCAGCAGCGTAGATCGGACAGATACGCAGTATTTT. It codes for CASSVDRTDTQYF.

The CDR3 loop is CASSLAQSGTEAFF. The CDR3 DNA follows: TGTGCCAGCAGCTTGGCTCAAAGCGGCACTGAAGCTTTCTTT. The chain carries TRBV5-4 and TRBJ1-1; D unclear. The CDR3 covers 14 residues. The V end was cut by 0 bases, the J end by 4 bases, with 10 bases between. In germline, CDR1 is SGHNT, CDR2 YYREEE (reference sequence).

This clone was recorded only once. The chain combines TRBV6-5 with TRBJ2-3, with unresolved D. V was cut by 6 bases and J by 4 bases, with 8 bases left in between. The length of the CDR3 is 12 residues. Germline V gene sequence: CDR1 MNHEY, CDR2 SVGAGI. The CDR3 loop is CASREFADTQYF. The CDR3 nucleotides read TGTGCCAGCAGGGAGTTTGCAGATACGCAGTATTTT.

The chain links TRBV7-9 to TRBJ1-3; perhaps TRBD1 as D (5 bases). The ends were cut back, 1 base at V and 5 bases at J, with 9 bases in the middle. The CDR3 spans 14 residues. Germline V gives CDR1 SEHNR, CDR2 FQNEAQ (reference sequence). CDR3 bases: TGTGCCAGCAGCTTAGGGCAGGGCCGAAACACCATATATTTT. Protein sequence: CASSLGQGRNTIYF. Variable domain in full (rest from reference TRBV7-9 and TRBJ1-3): DTGVSQNPRHKITKRGQNVTFRCDPISEHNRLYWYRQTLGQGPEFLTYFQNEAQLEKSRLLSDRFSAERPKGSFSTLEIQRTEQGDSAMYLCASSLGQGRNTIYFGEGSWLTVV.

The chain is built from TRBV19 and TRBJ1-2; 9 bases agree with TRBD1. V was clipped by 5 bases and J by 8 bases; unmatched bases: 6. Looked up from germline, CDR1 is LNHDA and CDR2 is SQIVND (reference sequence). This CDR3 region has 13 residues. The CDR3 is CASSEQGAGGYTF. In DNA, the CDR3 is TGTGCCAGTAGTGAACAGGGGGCTGGGGGCTACACCTTC.

This clone appeared a single time. The CDR3 loop reads CASSLWTATNYGYTF. CDR3 nucleotides: TGCGCCAGCAGCTTATGGACAGCTACTAACTATGGCTACACCTTC. The rearrangement links TRBV5-1 to TRBJ1-2; perhaps TRBD1 as D (6 bases). V was shortened by 2 bases and J by 0 bases, with 11 bases between the two germline ends. Germline V CDR1 and CDR2: SGHRS, YFSETQ. The CDR3 runs to 15 residues.

The genes are TRBV4-1 and TRBJ1-5, with D possibly being TRBD1 (5 bases). CDR1 and CDR2 (germline): MGHRA, YSYEKL. This CDR3 has 15 residues. Deletions cut 6 bases from V and 5 bases from J, with 17 bases between. The CDR3 DNA follows: TGCGCCAGCAGGAAAACGTTCAGGGAGGATCAGCCCCAGCATTTT. Amino acids: CASRKTFREDQPQHF.

The V and J genes are TRBV19 and TRBJ2-5; 10 bases are shared with TRBD2. J gave up 3 bases and V 5 bases, and 3 bases lay outside the gene matches. This CDR3 is 14 amino acids long. CDR1 LNHDA and CDR2 SQIVND come from the germline V gene (reference sequence). The CDR3 here is CASSFLAGEETQYF. The CDR3 DNA sequence: TGTGCCAGTAGTTTTCTAGCGGGGGAAGAGACCCAGTACTTC. Looking up the rest from reference TRBV19 and TRBJ2-5 gives the full variable domain: DGGITQSPKYLFRKEGQNVTLSCEQNLNHDAMYWYRQDPGQGLRLIYYSQIVNDFQKGDIAEGYSVSREKKESFPLTVTSAQKNPTAFYLCASSFLAGEETQYFGPGTRLLVL.

The V and J genes are TRBV7-9 and TRBJ1-4, with a possible D match to TRBD1 (5 bases). V lost 0 bases to trimming and J lost 5 bases, with 7 bases between them. Germline V gene lookup returns CDR1 SEHNR and CDR2 FQNEAQ (reference sequence). The CDR3 has 14 residues. CDR3 sequence (DNA): TGTGCCAGCAGCTTAGCGCAGGGAAATGAAAAACTGTTTTTT. This encodes CASSLAQGNEKLFF.

The chain is built from TRBV7-9 and TRBJ1-2, with TRBD1 matching 7 bases. CDR1 is SEHNR and CDR2 is FQNEAQ in the germline V gene (reference sequence). Trimming removed 5 bases from V and 4 bases from J; junction bases left unmatched: 7. The CDR3 is 14 amino acids. The CDR3 DNA is TGTGCCAGCAGCCGTACAGGGGTTTCCTATGGCTACACCTTC. This gives the protein CASSRTGVSYGYTF. Full variable domain (outside the CDR3, taken from reference TRBV7-9 and TRBJ1-2): DTGVSQNPRHKITKRGQNVTFRCDPISEHNRLYWYRQTLGQGPEFLTYFQNEAQLEKSRLLSDRFSAERPKGSFSTLEIQRTEQGDSAMYLCASSRTGVSYGYTFGSGTRLTVV.

The chain links TRBV7-2 to TRBJ1-5, with TRBD1 as a possible D gene (5 bases). CDR1 is SGHTA and CDR2 is FQGNSA in the germline V gene. V was trimmed by 1 base and J by 5 bases, leaving 15 bases between them. This CDR3 is built from 16 residues. The CDR3 bases are TGTGCCAGCAGCTTAGGTTCTGACAGACGCTATCAGCCCCAGCATTTT. It encodes CASSLGSDRRYQPQHF.

The chain combines TRBV7-9 with TRBJ2-1; the match to TRBD2 covers 8 bases. There are 14 residues in the CDR3. Germline V gene lookup returns CDR1 SEHNR and CDR2 FQNEAQ (reference sequence). The V gene end was trimmed by 1 base and the J gene end by 4 bases; junction bases not matched to a gene: 0. CDR3 DNA: TGTGCCAGCAGCTTAGGCGGGGGGTACAATGAGCAGTTCTTC. Its protein is CASSLGGGYNEQFF.

The gene calls are TRBV7-2 and TRBJ2-1; TRBD2 agrees at 14 bases. Germline values: CDR1 SGHTA, CDR2 FQGNSA. Trimming took 6 bases from V and 4 from J; bases not matched to a gene: 5. This CDR3 comprises 16 residues. The CDR3 loop is CASRGLAGVVYNEQFF. The CDR3 nucleotides read TGTGCCAGCAGGGGACTAGCGGGGGTTGTATACAATGAGCAGTTCTTC.

This chain links TRBV24-1 with TRBJ2-1, with 7 bases identical to TRBD2. The J segment lost 5 bases and the V segment lost 3 bases, leaving 9 bases of the junction unmatched. The CDR3 is made up of 16 amino acids. CDR1 is KGHDR and CDR2 is SFDVKD in the germline V gene. The CDR3 is CATSDRASGKDNEQFF. The CDR3, as DNA: TGTGCCACCAGTGATCGCGCTAGCGGAAAAGACAATGAGCAGTTCTTC.

V and J are TRBV28 and TRBJ2-2; 9 bases match TRBD2. V lost 7 bases and J lost 4; bases outside the gene matches: 7. This CDR3 contains 15 residues. Germline CDR1 MDHEN, CDR2 SYDVKM. The DNA of the CDR3 is TGTGCCAGCAACCTAGCGGGACCCGGCACCGGGGAGCTGTTTTTT. Translation: CASNLAGPGTGELFF.

The chain uses TRBV13 and TRBJ1-1; 10 bases are a match to TRBD1. CDR3 length: 15 amino acids. The junction had 4 bases not matched to a gene; V was cut back by 2 bases and J by 4 bases. The germline V gene has CDR1 PRHDT and CDR2 FYEKMQ (reference sequence). The CDR3 region has the DNA TGTGCCAGCAGCTTAAAGACAGGGGGCGCCACTGAAGCTTTCTTT. Protein product: CASSLKTGGATEAFF. The complete variable domain, with remaining parts taken from reference TRBV13 and TRBJ1-1, reads AAGVIQSPRHLIKEKRETATLKCYPIPRHDTVYWYQQGPGQDPQFLISFYEKMQSDKGSIPDRFSAQQFSDYHSELNMSSLELGDSALYFCASSLKTGGATEAFFGQGTRLTVV.

The CDR3 nucleotides read TGTGCCAGCAGCCTGGGACAGGGGCTGGCCAATGAGCAGTTCTTC. Its translation is CASSLGQGLANEQFF. The chain is built from TRBV7-3 and TRBJ2-1; 10 nucleotides agree with TRBD1. Trimming removed 5 bases from V and 6 bases from J; junction bases left unmatched: 7. This CDR3 has 15 residues. The germline gives CDR1 SGHTA, CDR2 FQGTGA.

This clone was counted once. The V gene is TRBV3-1 (or the pseudogene TRBV3-2), the J gene TRBJ2-7; D remains ambiguous. With 1 base removed from V and 3 bases from J, the gap between germline ends came to 10 bases. The CDR3 has 14 residues. Per germline, CDR1 LGHDT and CDR2 YNNKEL (reference sequence). The CDR3 spells CASSQGPADYEQYF. CDR3 sequence (DNA): TGTGCCAGCAGCCAAGGGCCCGCGGACTACGAGCAGTACTTC.